This T cell receptor beta chain derives from a study of blood T cells in healthy people across ages. Findings of the study overall: Getting older went along with TCR beta diversity per million T cells dropping roughly linearly. Donor CMV status, an unknown factor, possibly confounded changes in expanded clonotypes. Any conclusive comparison of naive versus antigen-experienced cells was prevented by using unsorted PBMCs.

Trimming removed 0 bases from V and 8 bases from J, with 11 bases in between. Germline V lookup: CDR1 SGHTA, CDR2 FQGTGA. This CDR3 has 14 residues. In regard to this clonotype: No antigen is known for it.

It was with a sample-barcoded 5' primer and a J-beta primer mix that a second PCR of roughly 7 to 12 cycles was run. TCRdb used MiXCR to reprocess the 5' RACE reads, holding one entry per CDR3 protein. This table holds 650,000 to 900,000 distinct CDR3 sequences, around 68% found once. The V gene is TRBV7-3, the J gene TRBJ2-1, with D possibly matching TRBD2 (6 bases). The source is a man younger than 40 in good health. Sequencing was performed on blood. This CDR3 reads CASSLTASGDEQFF. DNA of the CDR3: TGTGCCAGCAGCTTAACCGCCTCGGGGGATGAGCAGTTCTTC. The full variable domain, its missing parts supplied by reference TRBV7-3 and TRBJ2-1, is GAGVSQTPSNKVTEKGKYVELRCDPISGHTALYWYRQSLGQGPEFLIYFQGTGAADDSGLPNDRFFAVRPEGSVSTLKIQRTERGDSAVYLCASSLTASGDEQFFGPGTRLTVL.